What follows are 16 T cell receptor beta chains derived from one specimen sequenced in a study of T cell changes during pregnancy in multiple sclerosis. Clones were read by immunoSEQ multiplex PCR, and TCRdb kept only the in-frame ones, dropping some. The sample includes over 35,000 clones, 90% of them seen just once. Sequenced material: CD8+ T cells from peripheral blood mononuclear cells, taken in the first trimester of pregnancy. Receptors were obtained from a female donor with multiple sclerosis, enrolled in a pregnancy study.

V is TRBV18 and J is TRBJ1-6, with TRBD1 matching 11 bases. Trimming took 1 base from V and 3 from J; bases not matched to a gene: 8. Germline V gene data show CDR1 as KGHSH and CDR2 as LQKENI. CDR3 length equals 19 residues. The CDR3: CASSPLGQGATHYNSPLHF. CDR3 bases: TGTGCCAGCTCACCACTTGGACAGGGGGCGACTCACTATAATTCACCCCTCCACTTT.

The rearrangement uses TRBV27 and TRBJ2-5; D may be TRBD2 (7 bases). Germline CDR1 and CDR2: MNHEY and SMNVEV (reference sequence). This CDR3 region has 16 residues. Trimming removed 1 base from V and 1 base from J, with 13 bases in between. The CDR3 nucleotides are TGTGCCAGCAGTTTATTGGGGGGGGCGCCCCAAGAGACCCAGTACTTC. It specifies CASSLLGGAPQETQYF.

This chain links TRBV6-1 with TRBJ2-7, with TRBD1 matching over 12 bases. V was clipped by 9 bases and J by 3 bases; unmatched bases: 6. CDR3 size: 14 residues. Germline CDR1 and CDR2: MNHNS and SASEGT. The CDR3 nucleotides are TGTGCCAGTATAGGGACAGGGGGCGGCTACGAGCAGTACTTC. It translates to CASIGTGGGYEQYF.

The chain carries TRBV7-6 and TRBJ2-7, with 9 nucleotides matching TRBD2. The CDR3 runs to 14 residues. Trimming cost V 3 bases and J 6 bases; bases outside gene matches: 6. Germline V gene data show CDR1 as SGHVS and CDR2 as FNYEAQ. The CDR3 spells CASSLSGTSTEQYF. The CDR3 nucleotides are TGTGCCAGCAGCTTGAGTGGGACTAGCACCGAGCAGTACTTC.

V and J are TRBV4-1 and TRBJ2-7; D is undetermined. The germline V and J ends were trimmed by 0 bases and 1 base, with 13 bases remaining between them. CDR3 length: 16 amino acids. Germline loops: CDR1 MGHRA, CDR2 YSYEKL. Written as DNA, the CDR3 is TGCGCCAGCAGCCAAGATAACACCGACTCTTCCTACGAGCAGTACTTC. Residues: CASSQDNTDSSYEQYF.

A few counts support this clone. The rearrangement uses TRBV27 and TRBJ1-2; tentative D call: TRBD1 (5 bases). The V gene lost 8 bases and the J gene lost 4 bases, with 14 bases spanning the gap. CDR3 size: 13 residues. Germline V lookup: CDR1 MNHEY, CDR2 SMNVEV (reference sequence). This CDR3 reads CASSPGSSYGYTF. The CDR3, as DNA: TGTGCCAGCTCCCCAGGGTCCTCCTATGGCTACACCTTC.

The chain is built from TRBV19 and TRBJ1-5; D is undetermined. CDR3 length equals 13 residues. Germline V lookup: CDR1 LNHDA, CDR2 SQIVND (reference sequence). Trimming took 1 base from V and 5 from J, leaving 6 bases between them. The CDR3, as DNA: TGTGCCAGTAGTATAGTTACAGATCAGCCCCAGCATTTT. This translates into CASSIVTDQPQHF.

This chain joins TRBV7-8 and TRBJ2-1, with TRBD2 as a possible D gene (5 bases). Germline V gene data show CDR1 as SGHVS and CDR2 as FQNEAQ. The V and J ends lost 0 bases and 7 bases respectively, with 7 bases between them. The CDR3 is made up of 13 amino acids. The chain's CDR3 is CASSLAGVNEQFF. The CDR3 DNA follows: TGTGCCAGCAGCTTAGCGGGAGTAAATGAGCAGTTCTTC.

This chain links TRBV4-2 with TRBJ2-2; no clear D gene. CDR1 is LGHNA, CDR2 YNFKEQ, per germline. The CDR3 consists of 15 residues. V lost 2 bases and J lost 2, with 9 bases in between. CDR3 sequence: CASSQRTVNTGELFF. CDR3 nucleotide sequence: TGTGCCAGCAGCCAACGCACAGTTAACACCGGGGAGCTGTTTTTT.

This rearrangement joins TRBV9 to TRBJ1-2; D unclear. This CDR3 region has 14 residues. From germline, CDR1 is SGDLS and CDR2 YYNGEE. Trimming took 0 bases from V and 5 from J, leaving 11 bases between them. CDR3 sequence (DNA): TGTGCCAGCAGCGTAGGCGGAGACCTATATGGCTACACCTTC. Protein product: CASSVGGDLYGYTF.

The chain has TRBV4-1 and TRBJ2-5; D possibly corresponds to TRBD2 (6 bases). The germline V gene has CDR1 MGHRA and CDR2 YSYEKL. Trimming removed 5 bases from V and 2 bases from J, with 9 bases in between. The CDR3 runs to 13 residues. The CDR3: CASSGTLQETQYF. CDR3 coding DNA: TGCGCCAGCAGCGGGACTTTACAAGAGACCCAGTACTTC.

The V and J genes are TRBV7-9 and TRBJ1-1; the D is unclear. Trimming shortened V by 1 base and J by 1 base, and 7 bases separated the two germline ends. This CDR3 is built from 14 residues. Per germline, CDR1 SEHNR and CDR2 FQNEAQ (reference sequence). This CDR3 reads CASSLVLGNTEAFF. The CDR3 coding sequence is TGTGCCAGCAGCTTAGTACTCGGGAACACTGAAGCTTTCTTT. The full variable domain, rest sourced from reference TRBV7-9 and TRBJ1-1, is DTGVSQNPRHKITKRGQNVTFRCDPISEHNRLYWYRQTLGQGPEFLTYFQNEAQLEKSRLLSDRFSAERPKGSFSTLEIQRTEQGDSAMYLCASSLVLGNTEAFFGQGTRLTVV.

The J gene is TRBJ1-2, the V gene TRBV5-8, with D tentatively TRBD1 (6 bases). Per germline, CDR1 SGHTS and CDR2 YDEGEE. V gave up 5 bases and J gave up 4 bases, with 18 bases separating them. CDR3 size: 15 residues. This CDR3 is CASSPGTSRIYGYTF. CDR3 nucleotides: TGTGCCAGCAGTCCAGGGACATCCCGGATCTATGGCTACACCTTC.

The chain joins TRBV9 to TRBJ2-7; D is uncertain. Germline assignment: CDR1 SGDLS and CDR2 YYNGEE. The CDR3 length is 13 residues. Trimming took off 0 bases at V and 2 bases at J, with 6 bases between the two ends. CDR3 bases: TGTGCCAGCAGCGTAGACCCTACCTACGAGCAGTACTTC. Translation gives CASSVDPTYEQYF.

This chain joins TRBV27 and TRBJ1-2; possibly TRBD1 for D (5 bases). Germline V CDR1 and CDR2: MNHEY, SMNVEV (reference sequence). The CDR3 has 15 residues. V was clipped by 4 bases and J by 6 bases, with 18 bases between them. The CDR3 protein is CASSSSGGIFNGYTF. The CDR3, as DNA: TGTGCCAGCAGTTCATCTGGGGGGATCTTTAATGGCTACACCTTC.

This clone occurred once. The chain links TRBV10-3 to TRBJ2-1, with D tentatively TRBD2 (6 bases). Trimming pared 7 bases from V and 9 bases from J, leaving 13 bases between. This CDR3 is built from 12 residues. Germline-derived CDR1 and CDR2 are ENHRY and SYGVKD. CDR3 in amino acids: CAITMDGGEQFF. CDR3 in DNA: TGTGCCATCACCATGGACGGGGGTGAGCAGTTCTTC.